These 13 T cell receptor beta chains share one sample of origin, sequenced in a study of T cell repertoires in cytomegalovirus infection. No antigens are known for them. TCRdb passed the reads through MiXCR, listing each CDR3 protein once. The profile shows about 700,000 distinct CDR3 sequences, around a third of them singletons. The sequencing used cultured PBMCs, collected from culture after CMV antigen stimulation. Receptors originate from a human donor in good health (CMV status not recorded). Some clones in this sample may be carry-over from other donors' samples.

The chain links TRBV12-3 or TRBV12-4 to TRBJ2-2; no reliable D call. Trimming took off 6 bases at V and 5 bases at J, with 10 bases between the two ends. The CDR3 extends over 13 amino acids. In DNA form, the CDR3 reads TGTGCCAGCAGGTTATTGCTGACCGGGGAGCTGTTTTTT. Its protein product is CASRLLLTGELFF.

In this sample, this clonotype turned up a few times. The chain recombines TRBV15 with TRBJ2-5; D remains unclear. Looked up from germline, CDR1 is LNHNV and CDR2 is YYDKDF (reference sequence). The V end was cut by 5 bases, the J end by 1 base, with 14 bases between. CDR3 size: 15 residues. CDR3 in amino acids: CATSSPRRPQETQYF. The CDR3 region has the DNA TGTGCCACCAGCTCCCCTAGACGACCCCAAGAGACCCAGTACTTC.

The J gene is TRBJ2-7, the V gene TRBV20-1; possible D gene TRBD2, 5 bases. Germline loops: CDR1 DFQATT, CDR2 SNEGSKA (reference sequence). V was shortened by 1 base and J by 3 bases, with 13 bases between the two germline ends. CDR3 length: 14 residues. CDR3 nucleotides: TGCAGTGCTAGAGTCGAGGGCCGAAACTACGAGCAGTACTTC. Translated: CSARVEGRNYEQYF.

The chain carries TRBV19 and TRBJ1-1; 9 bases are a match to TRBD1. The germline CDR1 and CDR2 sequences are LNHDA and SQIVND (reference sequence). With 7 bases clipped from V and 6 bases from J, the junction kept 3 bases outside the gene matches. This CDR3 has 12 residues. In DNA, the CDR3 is TGTGCCAGTAAGGGGACAGGGCCTGAAGCTTTCTTT. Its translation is CASKGTGPEAFF. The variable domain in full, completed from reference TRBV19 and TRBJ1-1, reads DGGITQSPKYLFRKEGQNVTLSCEQNLNHDAMYWYRQDPGQGLRLIYYSQIVNDFQKGDIAEGYSVSREKKESFPLTVTSAQKNPTAFYLCASKGTGPEAFFGQGTRLTVV.

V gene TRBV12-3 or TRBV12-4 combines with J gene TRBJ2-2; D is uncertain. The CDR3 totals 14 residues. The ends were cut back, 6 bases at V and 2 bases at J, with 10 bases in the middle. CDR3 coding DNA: TGTGCCAGCAGAGTGGCAGGAAACACCGGGGAGCTGTTTTTT. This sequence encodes CASRVAGNTGELFF.

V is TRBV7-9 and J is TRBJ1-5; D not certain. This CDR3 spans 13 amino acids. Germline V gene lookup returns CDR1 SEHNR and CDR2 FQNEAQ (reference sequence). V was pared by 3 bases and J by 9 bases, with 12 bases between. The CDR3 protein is CASSFGRNRPQHF. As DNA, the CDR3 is TGTGCCAGCAGCTTCGGCCGGAACAGGCCCCAGCATTTT.

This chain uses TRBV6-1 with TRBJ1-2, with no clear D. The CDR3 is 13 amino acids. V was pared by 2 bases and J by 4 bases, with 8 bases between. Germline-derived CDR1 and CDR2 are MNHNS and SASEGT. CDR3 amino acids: CASSEFFSYGYTF. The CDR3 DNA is TGTGCCAGCAGTGAATTTTTTTCCTATGGCTACACCTTC.

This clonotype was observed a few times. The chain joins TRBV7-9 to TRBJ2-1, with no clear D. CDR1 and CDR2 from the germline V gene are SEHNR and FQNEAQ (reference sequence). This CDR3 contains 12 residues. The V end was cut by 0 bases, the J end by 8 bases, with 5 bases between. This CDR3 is CASSLASDEQFF. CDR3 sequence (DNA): TGTGCCAGCAGCTTAGCCTCCGATGAGCAGTTCTTC.

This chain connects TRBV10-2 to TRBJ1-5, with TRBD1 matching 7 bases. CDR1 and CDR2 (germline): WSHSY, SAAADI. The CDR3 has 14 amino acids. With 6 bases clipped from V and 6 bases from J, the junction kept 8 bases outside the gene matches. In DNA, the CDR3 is TGCGCCAGCAGCGGGACAGATCGTCGTCAGCCCCAGCATTTT. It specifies CASSGTDRRQPQHF.

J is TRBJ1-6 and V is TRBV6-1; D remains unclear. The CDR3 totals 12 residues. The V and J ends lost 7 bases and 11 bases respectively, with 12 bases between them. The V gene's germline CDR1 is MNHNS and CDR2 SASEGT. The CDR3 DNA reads TGTGCCAGCATGGTGGGCACACCACCCCTCCACTTT. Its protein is CASMVGTPPLHF.

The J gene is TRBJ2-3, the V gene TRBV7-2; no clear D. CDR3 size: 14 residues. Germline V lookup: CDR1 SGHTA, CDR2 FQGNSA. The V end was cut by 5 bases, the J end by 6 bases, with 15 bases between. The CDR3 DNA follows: TGTGCCAGCAGCCGATCGACCTCGAGGGATACGCAGTATTTT. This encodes CASSRSTSRDTQYF.

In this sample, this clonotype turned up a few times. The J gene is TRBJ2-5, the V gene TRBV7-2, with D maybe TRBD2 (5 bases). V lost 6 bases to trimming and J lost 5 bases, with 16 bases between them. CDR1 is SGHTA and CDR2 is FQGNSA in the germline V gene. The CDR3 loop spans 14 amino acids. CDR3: CASRQRQIWETQYF. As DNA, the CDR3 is TGTGCCAGCAGACAGCGGCAGATCTGGGAGACCCAGTACTTC.

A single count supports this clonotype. The chain's CDR3 is CASMKDFLAYNEQFF. The CDR3, as DNA: TGTGCCAGCATGAAGGACTTTCTGGCCTACAATGAGCAGTTCTTC. The chain is built from TRBV12-3 or TRBV12-4 and TRBJ2-1, with D tentatively TRBD2 (5 bases). V lost 7 bases and J 2 bases, leaving 15 bases between the germline ends. The CDR3 has 15 amino acids.